Listed below are T cell receptor beta chains from one sample, sequenced in a study of Tregs in tolerant kidney transplant recipients. TCRdb keeps only in-frame clones here, not all; method: immunoSEQ multiplex PCR. Here the sample spans 60,000 or so clones, around 83% being singletons. Sequenced: CD4+ T cells from blood. The receptors derive from a human donor in good health. Each CDR3 is given with its conserved first and last residue. Each record gives: clone size, D gene, J gene, V gene, CDR3 length, CDR3 protein, CDR3 DNA. The D gene is left open where the match is weak. Clone size appears in some rows only: once, few, many, or a class for an expanded clone.

. . TRBJ1-1 TRBV28 13 CASSRLRNTEAFF TGTGCCAGCAGTCGACTACGGAACACTGAAGCTTTCTTT
once . TRBJ2-3 TRBV4-1 19 CASSQDQPGRVASTDTQYF TGCGCCAGCAGCCAAGACCAACCCGGGCGGGTTGCTAGCACAGATACGCAGTATTTT
. TRBD1 TRBJ2-1 TRBV19 15 CASSIGTGPYNEQFF TGTGCCAGTAGTATCGGGACAGGGCCCTACAATGAGCAGTTCTTC
. . TRBJ1-4 TRBV25-1 15 CASSDVVFGFEKLFF TGTGCCAGCAGTGATGTCGTATTTGGGTTTGAAAAACTGTTTTTT
few TRBD1 TRBJ2-7 TRBV11-3 14 CASSPWDRTYEQYF TGTGCCAGCAGCCCCTGGGACAGGACCTACGAGCAGTACTTC
. . TRBJ2-1 TRBV27 14 CASSSTGPYNEQFF TGTGCCAGCTCCTCCACCGGGCCCTACAATGAGCAGTTCTTC
once TRBD2 TRBJ2-2 TRBV7-2 18 CASSLKTSGRALVGELFF TGTGCCAGCAGCTTAAAGACTAGCGGGAGGGCCTTGGTCGGGGAGCTGTTTTTT
. TRBD2 TRBJ2-3 TRBV10-3 16 CAISGAGPGGTDTQYF TGTGCCATCAGTGGGGCGGGCCCCGGGGGGACAGATACGCAGTATTTT
. . TRBJ2-4 TRBV30 11 CAGAGLSIQYF TGTGCCGGCGCGGGACTTTCTATTCAGTACTTC
. TRBD1 TRBJ2-7 TRBV27 15 CASSLAGQGTYEQYF TGTGCCAGCAGCCTGGCAGGACAGGGGACCTACGAGCAGTACTTC
. TRBD1 TRBJ2-2 TRBV7-3 20 CASSLFGLRPWDRDTGELFF TGTGCCAGCAGCTTATTTGGACTTCGTCCATGGGACAGGGACACCGGGGAGCTGTTTTTT
. . TRBJ2-1 TRBV5-1 12 CASSLDTMGQFF TGCGCCAGCAGCTTGGACACTATGGGGCAGTTCTTC
. . TRBJ2-3 TRBV7-9 17 CASSLQRLGSSTDTQYF TGTGCCAGCAGCTTACAGAGGCTAGGTAGTAGCACAGATACGCAGTATTTT
. . TRBJ1-4 TRBV9 14 CASSVGQGNEKLFF TGTGCCAGCAGCGTAGGCCAGGGTAATGAAAAACTGTTTTTT
. . TRBJ1-6 TRBV2 18 CASSGVGWLKAGGSPLHF TGTGCCAGCAGTGGGGTGGGTTGGTTAAAAGCAGGCGGATCACCCCTCCACTTT
few . TRBJ1-5 TRBV25-1 13 CASSDQVNQPQHF TGTGCCAGCAGTGATCAAGTCAATCAGCCCCAGCATTTT
. TRBD1 TRBJ1-5 TRBV12-5 16 CASGHQQGAYRQPQHF TGTGCTAGTGGTCATCAACAGGGGGCCTACAGGCAGCCCCAGCATTTT
. TRBD2 TRBJ2-7 TRBV2 14 CASSALAGGGEQYF TGTGCCAGCAGCGCACTAGCGGGAGGGGGGGAGCAGTACTTC
. . TRBJ2-5 TRBV18 14 CASSLGLGQETQYF TGTGCCAGCTCACTCGGACTGGGCCAAGAGACCCAGTACTTC
. TRBD1 TRBJ1-2 TRBV19 16 CASSIAGGNPNYGYTF TGTGCCAGTAGTATCGCAGGGGGCAATCCAAACTATGGCTACACCTTC
few . TRBJ2-3 TRBV19 14 CASSISRATDTQYF TGTGCCAGTAGTATATCCAGGGCCACAGATACGCAGTATTTT
. . TRBJ1-1 TRBV7-9 15 CASSTSTGRYTEAFF TGTGCCAGCTCCACAAGCACAGGGAGGTACACTGAAGCTTTCTTT
. . TRBJ1-3 TRBV10-3 17 CAISESMGQGGRNTIYF TGTGCCATCAGTGAGTCGATGGGCCAAGGGGGGAGAAACACCATATATTTT
. . TRBJ2-3 TRBV30 16 CAWSGPGQGPSDTQYF TGTGCCTGGAGCGGCCCCGGACAAGGGCCCTCGGATACGCAGTATTTT
. . TRBJ1-4 TRBV6-6 13 CASRDTLGEKLFF TGTGCCAGCAGAGACACCCTGGGGGAAAAACTGTTTTTT
. TRBD2 TRBJ2-3 TRBV9 16 CASTPTSGTPTDTQYF TGTGCCAGCACCCCCACTAGCGGCACCCCCACAGATACGCAGTATTTT
. TRBD1 TRBJ2-3 TRBV13 15 CASSNRDSPTDTQYF TGTGCCAGCAGCAACCGGGACAGTCCCACAGATACGCAGTATTTT
. . TRBJ2-5 TRBV6-6 14 CASRGTGIERTQYF TGTGCCAGCAGGGGGACGGGGATTGAGAGGACCCAGTACTTC
. . TRBJ2-5 TRBV5-6 13 CASSRGRRETQYF TGTGCCAGCAGCAGGGGGAGAAGGGAGACCCAGTACTTC
. TRBD2 TRBJ2-7 TRBV11-3 13 CASKPSGPGEQYF TGTGCCAGCAAGCCTAGCGGGCCGGGGGAGCAGTACTTC
. . TRBJ1-3 TRBV5-8 12 CASRQPGNTIYF TGTGCCAGTCGGCAACCTGGAAACACCATATATTTT
. . TRBJ2-1 TRBV9 15 CASSVGLGGYNEQFF TGTGCCAGCAGCGTAGGACTGGGGGGCTACAATGAGCAGTTCTTC
. . TRBJ2-5 TRBV29-1 12 CSVDRAQETQYF TGCAGCGTTGATCGGGCTCAAGAGACCCAGTACTTC
. TRBD2 TRBJ2-1 TRBV12-5 17 CASGLVLEREANHEQFF TGTGCTAGTGGTTTGGTACTCGAGCGGGAGGCTAACCATGAGCAGTTCTTC
. . TRBJ1-2 TRBV7-2 15 CASSLVGVLINGYTF TGTGCCAGCAGCCTGGTGGGAGTTTTAATTAATGGCTACACCTTC
. TRBD1 TRBJ1-2 TRBV4-3 18 CASSQVPSDRRANYGYTF TGCGCCAGCAGCCAAGTCCCGTCGGACAGGAGAGCTAACTATGGCTACACCTTC
. . TRBJ2-3 TRBV28 13 CASSRTSTDTQYF TGTGCCAGCAGTCGGACAAGCACAGATACGCAGTATTTT
. TRBD2 TRBJ2-3 TRBV4-2 16 CASSQETSGSTDTQYF TGTGCCAGCAGCCAAGAGACTAGCGGGAGCACAGATACGCAGTATTTT
. . TRBJ2-7 TRBV18 15 CASSSTGTGTYEQYF TGTGCCAGCTCATCAACCGGGACGGGGACCTACGAGCAGTACTTC
few . TRBJ2-7 TRBV21-1 15 CASSSPPDVDYEQYF TGTGCCAGCAGCAGTCCCCCGGACGTTGACTACGAGCAGTACTTC
once . TRBJ2-7 TRBV4-3 14 CASSQDPSSYEQYF TGCGCCAGCAGCCAAGATCCAAGCAGCTACGAGCAGTACTTC
. TRBD1 TRBJ2-7 TRBV6-5 13 CASHRTGTYEQYF TGTGCCAGCCATAGGACAGGGACCTACGAGCAGTACTTC